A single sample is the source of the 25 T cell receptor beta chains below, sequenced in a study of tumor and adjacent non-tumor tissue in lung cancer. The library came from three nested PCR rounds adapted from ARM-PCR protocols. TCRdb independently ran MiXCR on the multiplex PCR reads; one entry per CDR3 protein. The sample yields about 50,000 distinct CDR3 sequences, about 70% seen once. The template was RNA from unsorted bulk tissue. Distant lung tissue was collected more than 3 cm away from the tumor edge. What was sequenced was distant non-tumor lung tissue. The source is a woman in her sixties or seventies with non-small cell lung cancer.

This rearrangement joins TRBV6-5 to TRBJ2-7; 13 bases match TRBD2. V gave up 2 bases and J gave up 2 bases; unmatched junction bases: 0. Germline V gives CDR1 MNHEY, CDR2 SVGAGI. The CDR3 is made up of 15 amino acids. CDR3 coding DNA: TGTGCCAGCAGTTACACTAGCGGGGGGGCCTACGAGCAGTACTTC. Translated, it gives CASSYTSGGAYEQYF.

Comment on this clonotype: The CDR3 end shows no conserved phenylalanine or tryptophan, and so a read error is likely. DNA of the CDR3: TGTGCCATCGCGAGGGGTAGCAATCAGCCCCAGCATTCT. This codes for CAIARGSNQPQHS. The chain employs TRBV10-3 and TRBJ1-5; tentatively, D is TRBD1 (5 bases). The germline V gene has CDR1 ENHRY and CDR2 SYGVKD. The CDR3 spans 13 residues. Between the trimmed V and J ends, which lost 8 bases and 0 bases, there was a span of 8 bases.

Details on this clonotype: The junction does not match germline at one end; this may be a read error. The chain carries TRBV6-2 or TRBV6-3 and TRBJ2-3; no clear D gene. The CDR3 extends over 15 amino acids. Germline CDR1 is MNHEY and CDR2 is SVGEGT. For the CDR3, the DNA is TGTACCAGCAGTTTAGGATTAGTGGGTCTAGATACGCAGTATTTT. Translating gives CTSSLGLVGLDTQYF.

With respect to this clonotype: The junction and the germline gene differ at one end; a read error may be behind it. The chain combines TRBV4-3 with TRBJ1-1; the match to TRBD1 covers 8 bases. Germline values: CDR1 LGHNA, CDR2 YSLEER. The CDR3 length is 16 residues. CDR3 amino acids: CANSPRRTGCGIKAFF. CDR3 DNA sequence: TGCGCCAACAGCCCACGAAGGACAGGGTGTGGCATTAAAGCTTTCTTT.

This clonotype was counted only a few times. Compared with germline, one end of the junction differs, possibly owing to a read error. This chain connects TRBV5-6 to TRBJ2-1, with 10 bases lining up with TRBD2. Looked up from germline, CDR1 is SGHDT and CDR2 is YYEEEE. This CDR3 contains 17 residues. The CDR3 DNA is TGTGCTAGCAGCTTGTTATCCAGCGGGGGGGCGTGGAATGGGCAATTCTTC. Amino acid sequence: CASSLLSSGGAWNGQFF.

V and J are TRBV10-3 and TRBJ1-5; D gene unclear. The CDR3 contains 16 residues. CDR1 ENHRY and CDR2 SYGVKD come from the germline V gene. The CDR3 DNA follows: TGTGCGACCATGACCTCGAGCGGGGTGGGAGATTGGCCCCAGCATTTT. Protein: CATMTSSGVGDWPQHF.

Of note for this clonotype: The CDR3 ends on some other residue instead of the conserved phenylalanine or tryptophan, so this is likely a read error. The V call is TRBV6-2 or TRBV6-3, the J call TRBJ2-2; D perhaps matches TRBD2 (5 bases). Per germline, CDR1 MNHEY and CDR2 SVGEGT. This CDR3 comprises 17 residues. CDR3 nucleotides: TGCGCCAGCAGTTACACCCAACAGAGGGTCAACACCGGGGAGCTGTTTTCT. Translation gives CASSYTQQRVNTGELFS.

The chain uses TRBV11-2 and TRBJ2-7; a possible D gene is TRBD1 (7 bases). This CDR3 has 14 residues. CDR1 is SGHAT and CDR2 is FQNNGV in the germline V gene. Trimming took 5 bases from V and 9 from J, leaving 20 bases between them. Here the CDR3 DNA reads TGTGCCAGCAGCCGGGACAGCGCAGGGGGAGGGCAGTACTTC. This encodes CASSRDSAGGGQYF.

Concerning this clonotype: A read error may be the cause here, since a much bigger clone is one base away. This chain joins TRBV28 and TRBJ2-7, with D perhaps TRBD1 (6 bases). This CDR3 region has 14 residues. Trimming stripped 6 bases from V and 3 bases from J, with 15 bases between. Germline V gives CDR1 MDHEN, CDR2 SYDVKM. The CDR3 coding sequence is TGTGCCAGCAGCATCTCTCGGACAGTCTACGAGCAGTACTTC. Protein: CASSISRTVYEQYF.

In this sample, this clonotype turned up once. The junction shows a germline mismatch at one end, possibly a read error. In nucleotides, the CDR3 is TGTACCAGCAGCGCCTGGACAGTGGTGAAGACCGGGGAGCTGTTTTTT. Protein product: CTSSAWTVVKTGELFF. The chain has TRBV11-1 and TRBJ2-2, with a possible D match to TRBD1 (6 bases). CDR1 and CDR2 from the germline V gene are SGHAT and FQDESV (reference sequence). The CDR3 totals 16 residues.

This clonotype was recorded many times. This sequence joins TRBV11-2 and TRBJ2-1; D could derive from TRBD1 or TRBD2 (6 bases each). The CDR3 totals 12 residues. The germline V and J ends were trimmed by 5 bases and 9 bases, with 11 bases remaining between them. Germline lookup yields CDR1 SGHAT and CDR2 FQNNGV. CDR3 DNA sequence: TGTGCCAGCAGCCACGGGGGCGGTGAGCAGTTCTTC. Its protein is CASSHGGGEQFF.

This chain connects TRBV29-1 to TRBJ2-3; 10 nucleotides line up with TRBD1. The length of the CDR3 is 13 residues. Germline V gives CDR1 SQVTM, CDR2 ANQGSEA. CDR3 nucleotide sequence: TGCAGTGACATGACAGGGGGCATAGATACGCAGTATTTT. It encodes CSDMTGGIDTQYF.

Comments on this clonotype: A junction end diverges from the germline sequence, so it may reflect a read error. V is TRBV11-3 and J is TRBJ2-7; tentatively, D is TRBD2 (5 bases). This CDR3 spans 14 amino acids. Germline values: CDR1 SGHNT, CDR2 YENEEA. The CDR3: CASILDTGTYEQYF. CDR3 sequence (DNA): TGTGCCAGCATCTTAGATACGGGAACTTACGAACAGTACTTC.

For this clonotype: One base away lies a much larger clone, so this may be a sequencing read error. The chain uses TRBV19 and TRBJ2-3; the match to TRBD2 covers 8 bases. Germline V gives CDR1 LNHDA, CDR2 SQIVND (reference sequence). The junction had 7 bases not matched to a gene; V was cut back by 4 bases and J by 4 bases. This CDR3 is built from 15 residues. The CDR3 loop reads CASSTGVAGPDTQYF. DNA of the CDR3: TGTGCCAGTAGTACGGGAGTAGCGGGACCAGATACGCAGTATTTT.

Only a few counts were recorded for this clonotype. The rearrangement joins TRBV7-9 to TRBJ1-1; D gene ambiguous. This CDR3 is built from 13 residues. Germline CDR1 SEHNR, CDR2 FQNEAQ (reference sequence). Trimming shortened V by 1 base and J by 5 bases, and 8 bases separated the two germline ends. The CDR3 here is CASSLDWRTEAFF. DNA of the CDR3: TGTGCCAGCAGCTTAGACTGGAGGACTGAAGCTTTCTTT.

The CDR3 loop reads CASSLGTGGRYSPPHF. As DNA, the CDR3 is TGTGCCAGCAGCTTGGGGACAGGGGGCAGGTATTCACCCCCTCACTTT. The chain carries TRBV5-6 and TRBJ1-6; TRBD1 matches at 11 bases. This CDR3 contains 16 residues. Trimming cost V 0 bases and J 19 bases; bases outside gene matches: 15. Germline V gene lookup returns CDR1 SGHDT and CDR2 YYEEEE. Based on the CDR3 plus reference TRBV5-6 and TRBJ1-6, the full variable domain is DAGVTQSPTHLIKTRGQQVTLRCSPKSGHDTVSWYQQALGQGPQFIFQYYEEEERQRGNFPDRFSGHQFPNYSSELNVNALLLGDSALYLCASSLGTGGRYSPPHFGNGTRLTVT.

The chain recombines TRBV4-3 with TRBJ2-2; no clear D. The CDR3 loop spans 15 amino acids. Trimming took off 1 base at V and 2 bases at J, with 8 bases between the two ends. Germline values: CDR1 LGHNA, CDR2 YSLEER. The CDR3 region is CASSQGPANTGELFF. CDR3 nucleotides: TGCGCCAGCAGCCAAGGGCCAGCAAACACCGGGGAGCTGTTTTTT.

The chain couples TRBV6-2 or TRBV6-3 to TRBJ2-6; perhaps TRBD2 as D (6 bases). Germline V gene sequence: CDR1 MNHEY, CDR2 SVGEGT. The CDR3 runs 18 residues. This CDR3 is CVSSNHRRETSGANVLTF. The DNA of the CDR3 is TGTGTCAGTTCTAACCACAGGAGGGAAACCTCTGGGGCCAACGTCCTGACTTTC.

CDR3 protein: CASSLGGAQETQYF. The CDR3, as DNA: TGTGCCAGCAGCTTAGGAGGGGCCCAAGAGACCCAGTACTTC. The chain has TRBV7-2 and TRBJ2-5; the D call may be TRBD1 or TRBD2 (5 bases each). V dropped 1 base and J dropped 1 base, with 7 bases sitting between them. In germline, CDR1 is SGHTA, CDR2 FQGNSA. This CDR3 contains 14 residues.

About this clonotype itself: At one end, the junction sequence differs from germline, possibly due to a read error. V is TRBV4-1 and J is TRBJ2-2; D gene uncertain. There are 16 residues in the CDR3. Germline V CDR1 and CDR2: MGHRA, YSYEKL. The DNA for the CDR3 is TGCGCCTGCAGCCAAGAGCCGTGGCCGAACACCGAGGAGCTGTTTTTT. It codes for CACSQEPWPNTEELFF.

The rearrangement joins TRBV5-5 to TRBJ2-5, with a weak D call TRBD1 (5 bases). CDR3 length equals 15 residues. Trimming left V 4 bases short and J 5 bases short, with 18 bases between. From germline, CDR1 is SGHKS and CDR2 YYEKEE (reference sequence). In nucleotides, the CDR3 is TGTGCCAGCAGCCTCGGACATGAGAAAATGGAGACCCAGTACTTC. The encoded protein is CASSLGHEKMETQYF.

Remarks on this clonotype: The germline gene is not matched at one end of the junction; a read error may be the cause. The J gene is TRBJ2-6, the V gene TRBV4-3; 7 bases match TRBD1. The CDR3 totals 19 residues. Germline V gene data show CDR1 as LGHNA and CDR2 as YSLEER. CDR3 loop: CTSSQGTGELRSGANVLTF. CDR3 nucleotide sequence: TGCACCAGCAGTCAAGGAACAGGGGAACTTAGGTCTGGGGCCAACGTCCTGACTTTC.

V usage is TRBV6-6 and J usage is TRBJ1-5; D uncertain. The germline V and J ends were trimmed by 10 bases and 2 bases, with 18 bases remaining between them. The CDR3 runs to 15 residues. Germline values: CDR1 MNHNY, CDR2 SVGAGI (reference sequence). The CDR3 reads CANSFVGRRNQPQHF. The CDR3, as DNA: TGTGCCAACAGCTTTGTTGGGCGACGCAATCAGCCCCAGCATTTT.

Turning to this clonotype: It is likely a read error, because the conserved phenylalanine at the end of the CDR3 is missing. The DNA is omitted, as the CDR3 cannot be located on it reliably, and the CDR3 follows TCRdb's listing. CDR3: CASRPGTSGNADTQYL. The gene calls are TRBV11-3 and TRBJ2-3; the table names TRBD2, a call not compared with the DNA. The CDR3 is 16 residues long, counting both termini. Germline CDR1 is SGHNT and CDR2 is YENEEA.

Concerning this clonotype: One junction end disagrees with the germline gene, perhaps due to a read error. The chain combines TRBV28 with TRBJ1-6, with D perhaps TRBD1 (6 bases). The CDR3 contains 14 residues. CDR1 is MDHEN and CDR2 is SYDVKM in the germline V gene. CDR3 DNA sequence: TGTGCTAGCAGTTTTGGGGGCATCAATTCACTCCTCCACTTT. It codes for CASSFGGINSLLHF.